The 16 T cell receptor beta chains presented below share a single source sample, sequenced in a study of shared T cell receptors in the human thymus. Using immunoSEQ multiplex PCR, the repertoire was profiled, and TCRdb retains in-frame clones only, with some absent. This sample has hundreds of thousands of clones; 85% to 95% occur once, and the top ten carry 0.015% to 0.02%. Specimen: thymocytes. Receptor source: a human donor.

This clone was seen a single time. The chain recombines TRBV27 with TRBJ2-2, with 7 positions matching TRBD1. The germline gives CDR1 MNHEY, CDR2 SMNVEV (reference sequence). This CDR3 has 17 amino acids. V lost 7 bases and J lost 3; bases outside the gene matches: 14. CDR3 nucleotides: TGTGCCAGCAAGTTGTCCTCGACAGGGAGAGACACCGGGGAGCTGTTTTTT. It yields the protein CASKLSSTGRDTGELFF.

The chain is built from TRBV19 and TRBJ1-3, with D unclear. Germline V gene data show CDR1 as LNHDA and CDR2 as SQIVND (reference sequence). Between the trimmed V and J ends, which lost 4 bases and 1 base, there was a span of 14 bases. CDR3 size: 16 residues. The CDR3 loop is CASSNGRLSSGNTIYF. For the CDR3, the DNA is TGTGCCAGTAGTAACGGCAGGCTCTCTTCTGGAAACACCATATATTTT.

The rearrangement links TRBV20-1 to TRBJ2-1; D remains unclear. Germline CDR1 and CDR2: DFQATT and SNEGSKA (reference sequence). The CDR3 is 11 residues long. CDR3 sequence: CRSNLNNEQFF. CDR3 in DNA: TGCAGATCCAACCTTAACAATGAGCAGTTCTTC.

CDR3 bases: TGTGCCATCAGTACGACAGGAAGAAAAAGGCCGAATTACAATGAGCAGTTCTTC. Amino acids: CAISTTGRKRPNYNEQFF. The chain couples TRBV10-3 to TRBJ2-1; D might be TRBD1 (6 bases). The V and J ends lost 5 bases and 4 bases respectively, with 24 bases between them. This CDR3 contains 18 residues. The germline CDR1 and CDR2 sequences are ENHRY and SYGVKD.

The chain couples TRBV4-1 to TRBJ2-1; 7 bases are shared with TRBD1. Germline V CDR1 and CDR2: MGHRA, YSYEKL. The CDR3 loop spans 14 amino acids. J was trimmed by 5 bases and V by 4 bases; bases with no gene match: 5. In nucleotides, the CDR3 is TGCGCCAGCAGCCCCGGGACAGAAGACAATGAGCAGTTCTTC. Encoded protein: CASSPGTEDNEQFF.

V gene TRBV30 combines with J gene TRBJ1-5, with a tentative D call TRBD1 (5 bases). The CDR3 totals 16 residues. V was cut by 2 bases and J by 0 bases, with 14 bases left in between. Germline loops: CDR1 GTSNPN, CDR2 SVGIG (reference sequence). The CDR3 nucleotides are TGTGCCTGGAGTCCACCGACCGGGGGTAGCAATCAGCCCCAGCATTTT. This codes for CAWSPPTGGSNQPQHF. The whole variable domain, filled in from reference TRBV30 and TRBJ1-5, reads SQTIHQWPATLVQPVGSPLSLECTVEGTSNPNLYWYRQAAGRGLQLLFYSVGIGQISSEVPQNLSASRPQDRQFILSSKKLLLSDSGFYLCAWSPPTGGSNQPQHFGDGTRLSIL.

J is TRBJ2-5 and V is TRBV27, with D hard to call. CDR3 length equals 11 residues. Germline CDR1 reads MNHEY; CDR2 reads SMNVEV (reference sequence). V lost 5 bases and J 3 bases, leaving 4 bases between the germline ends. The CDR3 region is CASSKEETQYF. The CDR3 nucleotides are TGTGCCAGCAGTAAGGAAGAGACCCAGTACTTC.

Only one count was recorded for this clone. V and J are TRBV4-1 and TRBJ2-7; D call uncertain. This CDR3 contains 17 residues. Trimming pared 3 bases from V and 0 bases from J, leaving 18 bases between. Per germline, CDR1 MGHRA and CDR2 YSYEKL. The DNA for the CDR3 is TGCGCCAGCAGCCAGTTAATATTAGTAGGCGGCTCCTACGAGCAGTACTTC. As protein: CASSQLILVGGSYEQYF.

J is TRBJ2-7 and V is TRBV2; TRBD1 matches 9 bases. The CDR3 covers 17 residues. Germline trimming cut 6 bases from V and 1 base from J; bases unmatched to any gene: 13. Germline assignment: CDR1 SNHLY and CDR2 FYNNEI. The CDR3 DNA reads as TGTGCCAGCAGGGGGATGCTAACAGGGGGCTATTCCTACGAGCAGTACTTC. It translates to CASRGMLTGGYSYEQYF.

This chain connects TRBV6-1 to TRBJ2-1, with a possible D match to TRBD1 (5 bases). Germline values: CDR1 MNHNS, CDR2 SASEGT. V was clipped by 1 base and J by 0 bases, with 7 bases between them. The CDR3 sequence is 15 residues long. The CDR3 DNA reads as TGTGCCAGCAGTGAAGACAGGAGCTCCTACAATGAGCAGTTCTTC. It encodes CASSEDRSSYNEQFF.

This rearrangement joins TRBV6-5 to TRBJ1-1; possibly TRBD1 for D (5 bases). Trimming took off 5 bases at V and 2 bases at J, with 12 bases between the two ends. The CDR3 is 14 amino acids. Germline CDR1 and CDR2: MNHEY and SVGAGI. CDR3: CASSLKTGNTEAFF. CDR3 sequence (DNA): TGTGCCAGCAGTCTGAAAACAGGCAACACTGAAGCTTTCTTT.

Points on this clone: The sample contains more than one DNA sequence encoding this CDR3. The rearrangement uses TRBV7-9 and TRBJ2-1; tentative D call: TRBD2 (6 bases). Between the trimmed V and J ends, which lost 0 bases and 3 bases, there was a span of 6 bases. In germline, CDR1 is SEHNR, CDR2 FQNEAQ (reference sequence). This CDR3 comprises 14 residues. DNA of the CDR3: TGTGCCAGCAGCTTAGCCGGGGGCTACAATGAGCAGTTCTTC. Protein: CASSLAGGYNEQFF.

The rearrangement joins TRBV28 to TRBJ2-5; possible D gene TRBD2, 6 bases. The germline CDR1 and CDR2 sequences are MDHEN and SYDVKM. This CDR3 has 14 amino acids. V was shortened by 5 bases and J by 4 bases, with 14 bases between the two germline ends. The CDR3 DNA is TGTGCCAGCAGTCTACGGAGGGCGAGAGAGACCCAGTACTTC. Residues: CASSLRRARETQYF. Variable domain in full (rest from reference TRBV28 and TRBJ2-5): DVKVTQSSRYLVKRTGEKVFLECVQDMDHENMFWYRQDPGLGLRLIYFSYDVKMKEKGDIPEGYSVSREKKERFSLILESASTNQTSMYLCASSLRRARETQYFGPGTRLLVL.

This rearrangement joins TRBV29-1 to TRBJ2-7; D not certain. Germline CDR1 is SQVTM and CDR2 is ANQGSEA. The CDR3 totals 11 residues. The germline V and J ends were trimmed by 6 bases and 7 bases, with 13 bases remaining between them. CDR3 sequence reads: CSVDLPEEQYF. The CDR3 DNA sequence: TGCAGCGTCGACCTACCAGAGGAGCAGTACTTC.

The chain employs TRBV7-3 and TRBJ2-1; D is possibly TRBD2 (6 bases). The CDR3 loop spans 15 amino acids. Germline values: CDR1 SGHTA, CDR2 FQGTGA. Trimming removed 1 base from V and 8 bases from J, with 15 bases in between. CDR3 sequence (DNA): TGTGCCAGCAGCTTAAGGGGAGGCACCGTCTATGAGCAGTTCTTC. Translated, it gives CASSLRGGTVYEQFF.

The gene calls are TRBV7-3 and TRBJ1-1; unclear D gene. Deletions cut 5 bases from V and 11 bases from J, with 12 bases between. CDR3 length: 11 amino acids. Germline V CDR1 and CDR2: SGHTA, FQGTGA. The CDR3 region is CASSLPLVAFF. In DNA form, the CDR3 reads TGTGCCAGCAGCCTACCCCTTGTGGCTTTCTTT.